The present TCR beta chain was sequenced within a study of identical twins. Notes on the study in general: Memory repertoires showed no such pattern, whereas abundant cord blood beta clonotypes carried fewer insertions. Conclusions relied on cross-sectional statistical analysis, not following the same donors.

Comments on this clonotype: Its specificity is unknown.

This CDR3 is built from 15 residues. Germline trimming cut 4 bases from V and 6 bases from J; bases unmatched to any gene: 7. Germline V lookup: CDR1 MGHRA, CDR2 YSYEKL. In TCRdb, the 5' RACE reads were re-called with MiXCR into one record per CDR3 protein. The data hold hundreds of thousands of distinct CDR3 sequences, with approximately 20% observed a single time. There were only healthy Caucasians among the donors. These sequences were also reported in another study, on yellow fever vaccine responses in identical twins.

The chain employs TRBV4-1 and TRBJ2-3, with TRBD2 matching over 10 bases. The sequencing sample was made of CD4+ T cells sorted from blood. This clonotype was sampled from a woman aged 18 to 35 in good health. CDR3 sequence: CASSPRGSGGDTQYF. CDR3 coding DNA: TGCGCCAGCAGCCCACGGGGTAGCGGGGGGGATACGCAGTATTTT.